Described below is a single T cell receptor beta chain sequence and its context. Its matching antigen is unknown. The sample is drawn from a study of OX40 agonist ivuxolimab in advanced cancers. Study-wide background: Two patients with cutaneous melanoma and one with hepatocellular carcinoma, three in total, showed partial responses. Study findings and constraints: There were also nonresponders showing low normalized T-cell clonal expansion. At doses 0.1 to 3.0 mg/kg, CD4+ and CD8+ clones expanded.

Blood was sampled at baseline, cycle 4 day 1, and cycle 7 day 1. Germline V gene sequence: CDR1 SGHNT, CDR2 YYREEE (reference sequence). J lost 2 bases, V lost 4 bases, and 9 bases had no gene match. The CDR3 sequence is 16 residues long. Clones were sequenced by immunoSEQ multiplex PCR, and TCRdb holds only the in-frame ones, with some missing. The table has 74,000 or so clones, around 83% seen once. This material consisted of CD4+ or CD8+ T cells sorted from blood, taken in a trial of the OX40 agonist ivuxolimab. The chain has TRBV5-4 and TRBJ2-1; 7 nucleotides align to TRBD2. The TCR comes from an adult with an advanced solid tumor such as melanoma, head and neck, liver or kidney cancer. The CDR3 DNA sequence: TGTGCCAGCAGCCCGCGGGCGGGAGTTACCTACAATGAGCAGTTCTTC. It yields the protein CASSPRAGVTYNEQFF.